The source of this TCR beta chain is a study of T cell responses to AZD1222 COVID-19 vaccine (dated by TCRdb to the early 2020s). Concerning the study at large: TCR sequencing covered fewer than 250 trial participants: 200 to 220 given two doses of AZD1222 and 26 given two doses of MenACWY control vaccine. Trial participants were enrolled into age subgroups of 18-55, 56-69 and 70-plus years, which contained about 150, 28 and 57 TCR-sequenced participants, respectively. General findings and caveats noted by the study authors: After two AZD1222 doses, spike-specific TCR breadth and depth were significantly higher than at day 0 and than in MenACWY recipients. Because no day 14 peak-response samples were available, the repertoires could be characterized only after the peak T cell response. The 56-69-year group was small, and its depth increase did not reach significance, likely because of low power. The whole spike protein was spanned by vaccine-associated CD4 TCRs, and dominant responses were seen in regions 160-218 and 743-854. Only 5 to 7 AZD1222 recipients were SARS-CoV-2 seropositive at baseline, limiting conclusions about previously exposed vaccinees. Reportedly, close to half of the unique spike-specific TCRs recognized epitopes lying outside the regions that are mutated in the B.1.351 and B.1.1.7 variants. Participants were mostly white British, with more females than males. The authors suggested clonal diversity may have been underestimated.

The CDR3 regions of human TCRbeta chains were analyzed by immunosequencing. In the original analysis: TCRs in the repertoires were matched against a reference library of SARS-CoV-2-specific TCRs that had been generated with the MIRA antigen-specificity platform. Breadth was defined as the fraction of unique TCRs that were SARS-CoV-2-associated. Depth was defined as the fraction of total T cells that were SARS-CoV-2-associated. Each spike-specific TCR was assigned to its reactive spike region and to a CD4 or CD8 class using the MIRA data. Log10-transformed breadth and depth values were compared by one-way ANOVA with Sidak's multiple comparisons tests. TCRdb took over this immuneACCESS table, retaining in-frame rearrangements with V and J assigned. Such tables are incomplete; in checked studies, under half of the missing clones stem from an unresolved V gene, and the remainder is unexplained. V and J calls and clone size come straight from that table; D and trimming were deduced from the DNA. This sample holds 120,000 or so clones; 85% to 90% were observed only once. The ten largest clones take up 6% to 8% of the sample.

Explained via the paper, the time point label denotes: about 28 days (+/-7) after the second vaccine dose. AZD1222 recipients with second doses at about 4 weeks or about 12 weeks were pooled, because spike-specific TCR depth and breadth did not differ between schedules. The vaccinee samples were drawn from two UK trials, COV001 and COV002, one of which was a single-blind randomized controlled phase 2/3 trial testing AZD1222 (ChAdOx1 nCoV-19) in healthy adults. Trial participant PBMC samples were collected at day 0 and day 28 after the second dose for TCRbeta chain sequencing. Turning to this clone: Its antigen is not yet known. Within one base of it there is no much larger clone, and no base qualities were kept. The sample holds other DNA sequences that translate to the same CDR3.

There are 13 amino acids in the CDR3, from cysteine to phenylalanine inclusive. Of the read, only the CDR3 DNA is kept; its 39 bases are in frame from base 1. The V end loses 6 bases and the J end loses 1 base, and a stretch of 10 bases separates them. In this chain, TRBV12-3 or TRBV12-4 is recombined with TRBJ2-7, and perhaps TRBD1 as D gene, on 6 matching bases. Sequencing was performed on peripheral blood, taken 28 days after the second AZD1222 dose. The clonotype originates from an adult who received the AZD1222 COVID-19 vaccine. The CDR3 amino acid sequence is: CASSPTGSYEQYF. In nucleotides, the sequence is TGTGCCAGCAGCCCCACAGGGTCCTACGAGCAGTACTTC.